The present T cell receptor (beta chain) was sequenced within a study of T cells in localized non-small cell lung cancer. As for this clone: What it recognizes is unknown.

Germline assignment: CDR1 MNHGY and CDR2 SAAAGT. This CDR3 contains 13 residues. Germline trimming cut 8 bases from V and 3 bases from J; bases unmatched to any gene: 7. Notes on the study in general: The highest T cell clonality was in uninvolved adjacent lung, above tumor.

The repertoire was sequenced with immunoSEQ multiplex PCR; TCRdb's copy has only in-frame clones and lacks some. This table has 4,000 to 6,500 clones, 33% appearing once. The sample consisted of lung tumor tissue, taken before any cancer treatment. The rearrangement uses TRBV6-8 and TRBJ2-7; 7 positions agree with TRBD1. The TCR sequence derives from a female donor older than 55 with stage I lung adenocarcinoma. This CDR3 reads CASVRDSYYEQYF. For the CDR3, the DNA is TGTGCCAGCGTACGGGACAGTTACTACGAGCAGTACTTC.